One and the same sample provided the 13 T cell receptor beta chains below, sequenced in a study of T cell changes during pregnancy in multiple sclerosis. Some clones are missing from TCRdb's copy, which holds only in-frame ones; the method was immunoSEQ multiplex PCR. The top ten hold about 11% of the sample, which has approximately 30,000 clones, less than 95% seen once. The input for sequencing was CD8+ T cells from peripheral blood mononuclear cells, taken before pregnancy. Source of these receptors: a female donor with multiple sclerosis, enrolled in a pregnancy study.

This clone was seen once. V is TRBV27 and J is TRBJ1-4, with 7 bases that match TRBD1. Germline V gene lookup returns CDR1 MNHEY and CDR2 SMNVEV (reference sequence). This CDR3 region has 15 residues. V dropped 4 bases and J dropped 8; count of bases not matched to a gene: 10. DNA for the CDR3: TGTGCCAGCAGTTCACAGACAGGGAGAGGGGAAAAACTGTTTTTT. It specifies CASSSQTGRGEKLFF.

The chain employs TRBV9 and TRBJ1-1; 7 bases map to TRBD1. CDR3 length equals 16 residues. The germline gives CDR1 SGDLS, CDR2 YYNGEE. V was clipped by 4 bases and J by 2 bases; unmatched bases: 11. CDR3 protein: CASSKRTRGLNTEAFF. CDR3 nucleotides: TGTGCCAGCAGCAAGCGGACGAGGGGGCTTAACACTGAAGCTTTCTTT. Full variable domain (missing parts from reference TRBV9 and TRBJ1-1): DSGVTQTPKHLITATGQRVTLRCSPRSGDLSVYWYQQSLDQGLQFLIQYYNGEERAKGNILERFSAQQFPDLHSELNLSSLELGDSALYFCASSKRTRGLNTEAFFGQGTRLTVV.

This rearrangement joins TRBV9 to TRBJ2-3; the D gene is possibly TRBD2 (6 bases). Trimming stripped 4 bases from V and 2 bases from J, with 14 bases between. CDR1 is SGDLS and CDR2 is YYNGEE in the germline V gene. The CDR3 consists of 15 residues. CDR3 sequence: CASSPIGGVTDTQYF. Written as DNA, the CDR3 is TGTGCCAGCAGCCCGATTGGAGGGGTCACAGATACGCAGTATTTT. The full variable domain, with the rest looked up from reference TRBV9 and TRBJ2-3, is DSGVTQTPKHLITATGQRVTLRCSPRSGDLSVYWYQQSLDQGLQFLIQYYNGEERAKGNILERFSAQQFPDLHSELNLSSLELGDSALYFCASSPIGGVTDTQYFGPGTRLTVL.

J is TRBJ1-4 and V is TRBV28; no definite D call. Per germline, CDR1 MDHEN and CDR2 SYDVKM. Trimming removed 1 base at V and 14 bases at J, with 11 bases between. CDR3 size: 12 residues. The CDR3 DNA is TGTGCCAGCAGTTTATCCCAGGTAGATCTGTTTTTT. Residues: CASSLSQVDLFF.

V gene TRBV30 combines with J gene TRBJ2-7; weak D call: TRBD1 (6 bases). Germline-derived CDR1 and CDR2 are GTSNPN and SVGIG (reference sequence). V dropped 4 bases and J dropped 1 base, with 8 bases sitting between them. This CDR3 has 12 amino acids. CDR3 nucleotide sequence: TGTGCCTGGAAGGACAGTTCCTACGAGCAGTACTTC. It encodes CAWKDSSYEQYF.

This chain links TRBV27 with TRBJ2-1, with TRBD1 matching over 7 bases. This CDR3 spans 17 amino acids. Germline V lookup: CDR1 MNHEY, CDR2 SMNVEV (reference sequence). V lost 3 bases to trimming and J lost 6 bases; unmatched junction nucleotides: 14. CDR3 in DNA: TGTGCCAGCAGTTTCCTCCAGACAGGGAGTTTAGGCAATGAGCAGTTCTTC. Protein sequence: CASSFLQTGSLGNEQFF.

V and J are TRBV9 and TRBJ2-3; D gene ambiguous. The CDR3 has 12 amino acids. Per the germline V gene, CDR1 is SGDLS and CDR2 is YYNGEE. The V end lost 3 bases, the J end lost 5 bases, and 7 bases lay between the germline ends. The CDR3: CASSASGDTQYF. The CDR3 DNA reads TGTGCCAGCAGCGCCTCCGGAGATACGCAGTATTTT.

This clone was observed a handful of times. This chain connects TRBV19 to TRBJ2-1; a weak D match, TRBD2 (5 bases). V was shortened by 10 bases and J by 0 bases, with 13 bases between the two germline ends. Per germline, CDR1 LNHDA and CDR2 SQIVND (reference sequence). The CDR3 is 14 residues long. CDR3 nucleotide sequence: TGTGCCACCGGACTGGCTAGCTCCTACAATGAGCAGTTCTTC. Translating gives CATGLASSYNEQFF.

Only a few counts were recorded for this clone. The chain carries TRBV27 and TRBJ1-2, with D possibly TRBD1 on 6 matching bases. Deletions cut 8 bases from V and 7 bases from J, with 17 bases between. The CDR3 is 13 amino acids. Germline V gives CDR1 MNHEY, CDR2 SMNVEV (reference sequence). CDR3 sequence reads: CASSDSRAFGYTF. CDR3 sequence (DNA): TGTGCCAGCTCGGACAGTCGGGCTTTTGGCTACACCTTC.

CDR3 amino acids: CASSVSGRGGKLGEAFF. The CDR3 DNA reads as TGTGCCAGCAGTGTTAGTGGAAGAGGCGGGAAACTTGGTGAAGCTTTCTTT. The rearrangement uses TRBV2 and TRBJ1-1; D is unresolved. Germline V gene lookup returns CDR1 SNHLY and CDR2 FYNNEI. The ends were cut back, 4 bases at V and 7 bases at J, with 25 bases in the middle. This CDR3 has 17 residues. Filled out from reference TRBV2 and TRBJ1-1, the complete variable domain reads EPEVTQTPSHQVTQMGQEVILRCVPISNHLYFYWYRQILGQKVEFLVSFYNNEISEKSEIFDDQFSVERPDGSNFTLKIRSTKLEDSAMYFCASSVSGRGGKLGEAFFGQGTRLTVV.

V and J are TRBV11-2 and TRBJ1-1, with D hard to call. The CDR3 spans 15 residues. The germline gives CDR1 SGHAT, CDR2 FQNNGV. The V and J ends lost 1 base and 2 bases respectively, with 11 bases between them. The CDR3 nucleotides read TGTGCCAGCAGCTTAGGTCCAGAAGTAAACACTGAAGCTTTCTTT. This gives the protein CASSLGPEVNTEAFF.

The chain combines TRBV12-5 with TRBJ1-2, with no clear D. The CDR3 has 12 residues. Germline V gene lookup returns CDR1 LGHNT and CDR2 FRNRAP. V lost 6 bases, J lost 8 bases, and 13 bases lay in between. The CDR3 DNA sequence: TGTGCTAGTGGGGAGGAGGGCCAGGGCTACACCTTC. Translation: CASGEEGQGYTF.

The chain employs TRBV4-2 and TRBJ2-7; 8 bases fit TRBD2. Trimming at V came to 0 bases and at J to 7 bases, leaving 20 bases not matched to a gene. This CDR3 spans 19 amino acids. The germline V gene encodes CDR1 LGHNA and CDR2 YNFKEQ. This CDR3 is CASSQESTSGVYHSGEQYF. The CDR3 DNA reads as TGTGCCAGCAGCCAAGAATCCACTAGCGGAGTCTATCACTCGGGGGAGCAGTACTTC.